This TCR beta chain was recorded in a study of a mutant IDH1 vaccine in newly diagnosed glioma. Sequencing used immunoSEQ multiplex PCR; TCRdb keeps in-frame clones, though not all of them. Counted here are 40,000 to 60,000 clones, around four fifths occurring once; the ten biggest clones make up about 7%. Time point in this sample: week 35, safety follow-up. The study gave 300 ug of mutant IDH1 20-mer peptide per vaccine dose, with topical imiquimod. This CDR3 contains 13 residues. Trimming removed 10 bases from V and 4 bases from J, with 14 bases in between. The germline CDR1 and CDR2 sequences are ENHRY and SYGVKD. Worth noting for this clone: What it binds is unknown.

This clonotype was sampled from a man aged 35 to 55 with glioma. This material consisted of PBMCs, taken from a glioma patient whose treatment included an IDH1 peptide vaccine. The chain links TRBV10-3 to TRBJ1-3, with D unclear. The CDR3 sequence is CATRPGSGNTIYF. DNA of the CDR3: TGTGCCACCCGGCCTGGGTCAGGAAACACCATATATTTT.